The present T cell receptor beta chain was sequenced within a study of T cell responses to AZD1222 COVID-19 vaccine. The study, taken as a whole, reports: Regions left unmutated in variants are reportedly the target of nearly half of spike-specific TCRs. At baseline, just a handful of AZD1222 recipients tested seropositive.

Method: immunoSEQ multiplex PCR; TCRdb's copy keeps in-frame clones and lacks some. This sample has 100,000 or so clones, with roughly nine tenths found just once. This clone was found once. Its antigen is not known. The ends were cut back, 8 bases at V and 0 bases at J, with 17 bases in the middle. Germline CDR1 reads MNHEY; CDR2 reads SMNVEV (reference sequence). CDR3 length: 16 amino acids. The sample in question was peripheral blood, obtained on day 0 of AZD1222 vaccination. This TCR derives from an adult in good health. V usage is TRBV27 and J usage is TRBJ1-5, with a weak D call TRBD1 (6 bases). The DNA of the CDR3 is TGTGCCAGCGGTAGCAGGGGCGAATTTAGCAATCAGCCCCAGCATTTT. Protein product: CASGSRGEFSNQPQHF.